Following are 3 T cell receptor beta chains from one sample sequenced in a study of shared clonotypes between healthy human individuals. Clones were read by immunoSEQ multiplex PCR, and TCRdb kept only the in-frame ones, dropping some. The table includes some 2.4 million clones, roughly 93% detected once. Sequences were obtained from naive CD4+ T cells from PBMCs. Subset in this sample: CD45RA+ positively selected. These receptors all come from a man aged 18-30 years in good health. Some clones in this sample may be carry-over from other donors' samples.

The chain is built from TRBV30 and TRBJ2-1; TRBD1 or TRBD2 may be the D gene (5 bases each). Between the trimmed V and J ends, which lost 3 bases and 9 bases, there was a span of 15 bases. This CDR3 has 13 amino acids. Per the germline V gene, CDR1 is GTSNPN and CDR2 is SVGIG (reference sequence). The CDR3 coding sequence is TGTGCCTGGAGGCCGGGGCTCCGGGGTGAGCAGTTCTTC. Translation gives CAWRPGLRGEQFF.

This sequence joins TRBV7-9 and TRBJ1-1, with D possibly matching TRBD1 (5 bases). The V end lost 5 bases, the J end lost 4 bases, and 23 bases lay between the germline ends. CDR3 length: 17 residues. CDR1 and CDR2 (germline): SEHNR, FQNEAQ (reference sequence). CDR3 amino acids: CASSPIPGGGVSTEAFF. Written as DNA, the CDR3 is TGTGCCAGCAGCCCCATCCCCGGGGGGGGTGTTTCCACTGAAGCTTTCTTT.

A note on this clone: The germline gene is not matched at one end of the junction; a read error may be the cause. This sequence joins TRBV10-3 and TRBJ2-1; TRBD2 agrees at 14 bases. Germline lookup yields CDR1 ENHRY and CDR2 SYGVKD. This CDR3 contains 17 residues. The CDR3 DNA reads as TGTGCCAGCAGTTACGACGGGACTAGCGGGAGAGGGGATGAGCAGTTCTTC. This sequence encodes CASSYDGTSGRGDEQFF.